These 16 T cell receptor beta chains share one sample of origin, sequenced in a study of blood T cell repertoires in COVID-19. Clones were read by immunoSEQ multiplex PCR, and TCRdb kept only the in-frame ones, dropping some. The table lists 300,000 to 350,000 clones, roughly 88% of them singletons, with around 2.1% in the top ten. The sequencing sample was made of PBMCs or T cells enriched from blood (not recorded which). These TCRs come from a man in his thirties or forties who had recovered from COVID-19.

V usage is TRBV7-2 and J usage is TRBJ2-7, with 11 bases that match TRBD2. Germline loops: CDR1 SGHTA, CDR2 FQGNSA. The ends lost 1 base at V and 7 bases at J; junction bases unmatched: 6. The CDR3 contains 15 residues. CDR3 bases: TGTGCCAGCAGCTTAGTTAGCGGGGGGGCCGGGGAGCAGTACTTC. Encoded protein: CASSLVSGGAGEQYF.

The chain couples TRBV10-3 to TRBJ2-7; tentative D call: TRBD1 (6 bases). This CDR3 region has 15 residues. V gave up 3 bases and J gave up 2 bases, with 14 bases separating them. Germline CDR1 and CDR2: ENHRY and SYGVKD. The CDR3 DNA is TGTGCCATCAGTGATACGGGACAAGACGCCTACGAGCAGTACTTC. It encodes CAISDTGQDAYEQYF.

This clone turned up a few times. This chain uses TRBV5-4 with TRBJ2-1, with 9 bases fitting TRBD2. The CDR3 is 17 amino acids. Germline assignment: CDR1 SGHNT and CDR2 YYREEE (reference sequence). Trimming took 3 bases from V and 8 from J; bases not matched to a gene: 15. CDR3 loop: CASSSPSGGTSMDEQFF. Written as DNA, the CDR3 is TGTGCCAGCAGCTCACCAAGCGGGGGGACAAGTATGGATGAGCAGTTCTTC.

This rearrangement joins TRBV7-2 to TRBJ1-3; D gene ambiguous. CDR1 SGHTA and CDR2 FQGNSA come from the germline V gene. This CDR3 has 13 residues. The V end was cut by 5 bases, the J end by 0 bases, with 5 bases between. In DNA, the CDR3 is TGTGCCAGCAGCGCAGGCTCTGGAAACACCATATATTTT. Translating gives CASSAGSGNTIYF. Combining the CDR3 with reference TRBV7-2 and TRBJ1-3 gives the whole variable domain GAGVSQSPSNKVTEKGKDVELRCDPISGHTALYWYRQSLGQGLEFLIYFQGNSAPDKSGLPSDRFSAERTGGSVSTLTIQRTQQEDSAVYLCASSAGSGNTIYFGEGSWLTVV.

This clone was seen only once. This chain connects TRBV2 to TRBJ2-3, with no clear D. The germline V and J ends were trimmed by 4 bases and 4 bases, with 9 bases remaining between them. Per the germline V gene, CDR1 is SNHLY and CDR2 is FYNNEI. The CDR3 spans 13 residues. This CDR3 reads CASSGTSPDTQYF. CDR3 bases: TGTGCCAGCAGTGGTACGAGCCCAGATACGCAGTATTTT.

The count of this clone is one. The V call is TRBV11-1, the J call TRBJ1-1, with D uncertain. V was clipped by 3 bases and J by 2 bases, with 10 bases between them. Germline lookup yields CDR1 SGHAT and CDR2 FQDESV (reference sequence). This CDR3 has 14 residues. The CDR3 nucleotides read TGTGCCAGCAGCTTTGAGGGTACAAACACTGAAGCTTTCTTT. Protein: CASSFEGTNTEAFF.

There are a few counts of this clone. The rearrangement uses TRBV28 and TRBJ2-7; TRBD2 might be the D (6 bases). CDR3 length: 13 residues. Between the trimmed V and J ends, which lost 8 bases and 2 bases, there was a span of 13 bases. CDR1 is MDHEN and CDR2 is SYDVKM in the germline V gene. The CDR3 sequence is CASAGPTTYEQYF. Written as DNA, the CDR3 is TGTGCCAGCGCGGGACCCACAACCTACGAGCAGTACTTC.

CDR3 nucleotides: TGTGCCAGCAGAGAACGTGAAGCTTTCTTT. Its translation: CASREREAFF. J is TRBJ1-1 and V is TRBV2; the D is unclear. Deletions cut 6 bases from V and 7 bases from J, with 6 bases between. CDR3 length: 10 amino acids. Germline loops: CDR1 SNHLY, CDR2 FYNNEI. Full variable domain (outside the CDR3, taken from reference TRBV2 and TRBJ1-1): EPEVTQTPSHQVTQMGQEVILRCVPISNHLYFYWYRQILGQKVEFLVSFYNNEISEKSEIFDDQFSVERPDGSNFTLKIRSTKLEDSAMYFCASREREAFFGQGTRLTVV.

V gene TRBV4-1 combines with J gene TRBJ2-3, with 10 bases aligning to TRBD2. The CDR3 is made up of 20 amino acids. J gave up 1 base and V 1 base, and 14 bases lay outside the gene matches. The germline V gene encodes CDR1 MGHRA and CDR2 YSYEKL. Here the CDR3 DNA reads TGCGCCAGCAGCCAAGGCGGTGGTCTAGCGGGGGTCTTGCGCACAGATACGCAGTATTTT. Encoded protein: CASSQGGGLAGVLRTDTQYF.

CDR3 sequence reads: CASSLTSSGGYYNEQFF. The CDR3 coding sequence is TGTGCCAGCAGCTTAACATCTAGCGGGGGATACTACAATGAGCAGTTCTTC. The V gene is TRBV5-6, the J gene TRBJ2-1, with 10 bases fitting TRBD2. V lost 2 bases and J lost 3; bases outside the gene matches: 8. Germline CDR1 and CDR2: SGHDT and YYEEEE. This CDR3 has 17 residues.

The chain carries TRBV29-1 and TRBJ2-5, with D tentatively TRBD2 (7 bases). V was trimmed by 3 bases and J by 1 base, leaving 12 bases between them. This CDR3 region has 14 residues. CDR1 SQVTM and CDR2 ANQGSEA come from the germline V gene. In DNA form, the CDR3 reads TGCAGCGTTGATGGCGGGGGCCCCCAAGAGACCCAGTACTTC. This codes for CSVDGGGPQETQYF.

The J gene is TRBJ2-3, the V gene TRBV7-9; 8 bases are a match to TRBD2. CDR1 is SEHNR and CDR2 is FQNEAQ in the germline V gene (reference sequence). The CDR3 spans 15 residues. With V trimmed by 3 bases and J by 6 bases, 8 bases remained unmatched. CDR3 amino acids: CASSFHGGVMDTQYF. CDR3 sequence (DNA): TGTGCCAGCAGCTTCCACGGGGGGGTGATGGATACGCAGTATTTT. Full variable domain (rest looked up from reference TRBV7-9 and TRBJ2-3): DTGVSQNPRHKITKRGQNVTFRCDPISEHNRLYWYRQTLGQGPEFLTYFQNEAQLEKSRLLSDRFSAERPKGSFSTLEIQRTEQGDSAMYLCASSFHGGVMDTQYFGPGTRLTVL.

The chain joins TRBV5-6 to TRBJ2-3, with a weak D call TRBD1 (5 bases). Germline V CDR1 and CDR2: SGHDT, YYEEEE. The CDR3 is 14 amino acids. V dropped 0 bases and J dropped 2 bases, with 7 bases sitting between them. For the CDR3, the DNA is TGTGCCAGCAGCTTGGGGGGCGACACAGATACGCAGTATTTT. It translates to CASSLGGDTDTQYF.

The rearrangement links TRBV5-4 to TRBJ2-2, with a weak D call TRBD2 (6 bases). CDR1 and CDR2 from the germline V gene are SGHNT and YYREEE (reference sequence). Trimming took 1 base from V and 4 from J, leaving 8 bases between them. The CDR3 consists of 14 residues. The CDR3 sequence: CASSLLGGTGELFF. DNA of the CDR3: TGTGCCAGCAGCTTGTTGGGGGGCACCGGGGAGCTGTTTTTT.

V usage is TRBV6-5 and J usage is TRBJ2-3, with TRBD1 identical over 8 bases. The trim removed 4 bases at V and 3 bases at J, leaving 3 bases unmatched. The CDR3 totals 14 residues. The germline gives CDR1 MNHEY, CDR2 SVGAGI. The DNA of the CDR3 is TGTGCCAGCAGTTTACAGGGGGGAACAGATACGCAGTATTTT. It yields the protein CASSLQGGTDTQYF.

This clone was seen once. This CDR3 is CASSGPGLGEQYF. The CDR3 coding sequence is TGTGCCAGCAGTGGGCCAGGACTTGGGGAGCAGTACTTC. The chain is built from TRBV27 and TRBJ2-7; D possibly corresponds to TRBD2 (5 bases). Germline loops: CDR1 MNHEY, CDR2 SMNVEV (reference sequence). Trimming took 5 bases from V and 7 from J, leaving 15 bases between them. The CDR3 is 13 residues long.